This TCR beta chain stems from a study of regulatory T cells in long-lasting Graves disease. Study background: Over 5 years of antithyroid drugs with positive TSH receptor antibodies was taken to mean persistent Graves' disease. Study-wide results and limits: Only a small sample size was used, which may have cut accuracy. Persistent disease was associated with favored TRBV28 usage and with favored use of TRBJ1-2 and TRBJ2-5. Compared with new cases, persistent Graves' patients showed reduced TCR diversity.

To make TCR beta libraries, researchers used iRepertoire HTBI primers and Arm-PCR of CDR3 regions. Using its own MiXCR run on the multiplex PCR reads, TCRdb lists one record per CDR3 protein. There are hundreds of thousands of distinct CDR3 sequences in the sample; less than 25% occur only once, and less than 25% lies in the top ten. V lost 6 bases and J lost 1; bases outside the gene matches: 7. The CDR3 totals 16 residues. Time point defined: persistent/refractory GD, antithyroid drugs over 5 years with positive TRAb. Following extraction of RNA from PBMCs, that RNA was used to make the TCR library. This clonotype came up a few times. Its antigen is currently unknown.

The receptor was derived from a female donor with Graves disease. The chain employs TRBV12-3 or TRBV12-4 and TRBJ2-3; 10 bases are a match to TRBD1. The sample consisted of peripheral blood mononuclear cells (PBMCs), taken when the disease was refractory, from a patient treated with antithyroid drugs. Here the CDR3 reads CASRQDRGWGTDTQYF. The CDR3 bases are TGTGCCAGCAGACAGGACAGGGGGTGGGGCACAGATACGCAGTATTTT.